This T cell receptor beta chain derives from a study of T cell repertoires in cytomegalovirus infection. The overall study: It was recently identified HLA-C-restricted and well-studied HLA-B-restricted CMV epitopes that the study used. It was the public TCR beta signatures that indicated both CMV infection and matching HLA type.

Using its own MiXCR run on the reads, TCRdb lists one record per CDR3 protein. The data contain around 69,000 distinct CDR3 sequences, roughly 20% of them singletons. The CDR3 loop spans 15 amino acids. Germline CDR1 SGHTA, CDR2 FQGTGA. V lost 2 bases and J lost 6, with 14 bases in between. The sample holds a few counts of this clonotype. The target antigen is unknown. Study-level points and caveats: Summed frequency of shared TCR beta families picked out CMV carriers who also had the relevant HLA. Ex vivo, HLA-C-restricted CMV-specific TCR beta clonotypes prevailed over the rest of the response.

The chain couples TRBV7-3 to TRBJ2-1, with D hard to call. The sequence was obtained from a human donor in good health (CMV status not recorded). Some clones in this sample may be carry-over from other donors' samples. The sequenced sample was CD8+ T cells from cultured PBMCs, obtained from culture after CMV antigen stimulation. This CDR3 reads CASSLGVIYSNEQFF. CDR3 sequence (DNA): TGTGCCAGCAGCTTAGGGGTAATCTACTCCAATGAGCAGTTCTTC.